This TCR beta chain comes out of a study of early T cells in non-severe SARS-CoV-2 infection. Study outcomes and limitations: Using VDJdb, the matching emphasized anti-spike CD8 responses while missing private and CD4 specificities.

About this clonotype itself: No antigen is known for it.

The CDR3 loop spans 10 amino acids. Trimming removed 9 bases from V and 3 bases from J, with 6 bases in between. The germline gives CDR1 SNHLY, CDR2 FYNNEI. TCRdb processed the 5' RACE reads anew with MiXCR; each CDR3 protein has one entry. The data hold approximately 69,000 distinct CDR3 sequences, with 12% observed a single time. The sequenced material came from whole blood. This TCR came from an adult who was a healthcare worker with PCR-confirmed SARS-CoV-2 infection or an uninfected control (not recorded which). This chain uses TRBV2 with TRBJ2-7, with D possibly TRBD2 on 5 matching bases. CDR3 region: CAREGYEQYF. Here the CDR3 DNA reads TGTGCCAGAGAGGGCTACGAGCAGTACTTC.